These T cell receptor beta chains were read from a single sample in a study of human T cells and chemical hapten exposure. TCRdb reprocessed the RACE reads via MiXCR and lists one record per CDR3 protein. The profile shows tens of thousands of distinct CDR3 sequences, more than 30% of them singletons. Sequenced material: whole blood, taken in connection with sensitization to the hapten diphenylcyclopropenone (DPC). These receptors were collected from a middle-aged man with alopecia areata. Some clones in this sample may be carry-over from other donors' samples. The CDR3 runs from the conserved cysteine through the conserved F or W. The D gene is left open where the match is weak. Some rows have no size entry. The others give once, few or many, or a class for an expanded clone.

18	TRBV21-1	-	TRBJ1-6	-	TGTGCCAGCAGCATGGCAGGGTTGAAAGGTGGCAATAATTCACCCCTCCACTTT	CASSMAGLKGGNNSPLHF
16	TRBV5-1	-	TRBJ2-3	-	TGCGCCAGCAGCTACGTAGGCAGGGGCACAACAGATACGCAGTATTTT	CASSYVGRGTTDTQYF
17	TRBV5-1	TRBD2	TRBJ2-1	-	TGCGCCAGCAGCTTTCGGGGCCTAGCGGGCCAGTACAATGAGCAGTTCTTC	CASSFRGLAGQYNEQFF
15	TRBV6-5	-	TRBJ2-3	many	TGTGCCACCCGAGCGTTTGAGGTCGGCACAGATACGCAGTATTTT	CATRAFEVGTDTQYF
12	TRBV5-6	-	TRBJ2-7	-	TGTGCCAGCAGCTTGGGCGCTTACGAGCAGTACTTC	CASSLGAYEQYF
15	TRBV21-1	-	TRBJ2-3	-	TGTGCCAGCAGCCCTCAGGCGTTAGTGTTTGAGGCGCAGTATTTT	CASSPQALVFEAQYF
14	TRBV27	TRBD2	TRBJ2-1	few	TGTGCCAGCAAACTAGCGGGGTCTTACAATGAGCAGTTCTTC	CASKLAGSYNEQFF
16	TRBV7-2	TRBD2	TRBJ2-1	-	TGTGCCAGCAGTCAAGGACTAGCGGGAGGGCCTGGTGAGCAGTTCTTC	CASSQGLAGGPGEQFF
15	TRBV7-2	-	TRBJ2-3	-	TGTGCCAGCACCAGCTGGGTGGCAGCCACAGATACGCAGTATTTT	CASTSWVAATDTQYF
18	TRBV6-5	-	TRBJ2-3	-	TGTGCCAGCAGTTACGCTTACCCGGGGGCCAGGGTGGAAGATACGCAGTATTTT	CASSYAYPGARVEDTQYF
17	TRBV7-6	TRBD1	TRBJ2-4	-	TGTGCCAGCAGCCCAAACGCAGGGGGTCCGGGCAAAAACATTCAGTACTTC	CASSPNAGGPGKNIQYF
15	TRBV7-3	-	TRBJ2-5	-	TGTGCCAGCAGCTCAACCGGGACTTGGGGAGAGACCCAGTACTTC	CASSSTGTWGETQYF
12	TRBV28	-	TRBJ2-7	-	TGTGCCAGCAGTTTTAAGGAAAACGAGCAGTACTTC	CASSFKENEQYF
14	TRBV20-1	-	TRBJ1-6	-	TGCAGTGCTATGCAGGGGCGGGTAGAATCACCCCTCCACTTT	CSAMQGRVESPLHF
15	TRBV20-1	TRBD2	TRBJ2-3	-	TGCAGTGCCCTACTAGCGGGAGTGGTTACAGATACGCAGTATTTT	CSALLAGVVTDTQYF
14	TRBV7-8	-	TRBJ1-3	few	TGTGCCAGCAGCCAGGGAGAGTCTGGAAACACCATATATTTT	CASSQGESGNTIYF
14	TRBV20-1	TRBD2	TRBJ2-5	few	TGCAGTGCTACCAGGCGGACTAGCGTCGAGACCCAGTACTTC	CSATRRTSVETQYF
14	TRBV20-1	-	TRBJ2-3	-	TGCAGTGCTACCCTCTGGCGTCGCGCAGATACGCAGTATTTT	CSATLWRRADTQYF
15	TRBV12-5	-	TRBJ1-1	-	TGTGCTAGTGGCCTGATTGTGGGGGGGTACACTGAAGCTTTCTTT	CASGLIVGGYTEAFF
14	TRBV5-1	-	TRBJ2-3	once	TGCGCCAGCAGCCTGCAGCGGACCACAGATACGCAGTATTTT	CASSLQRTTDTQYF
14	TRBV5-1	TRBD1	TRBJ2-1	-	TGCGCCAGCAGCCTTAGACAGGGTACGAATGAGCAGTTCTTC	CASSLRQGTNEQFF
15	TRBV6-5	-	TRBJ2-1	-	TGTGCCAGCACCCCCGTAGCGGAAACGTACAATGAGCAGTTCTTC	CASTPVAETYNEQFF
16	TRBV5-1	TRBD1	TRBJ2-4	few	TGCGCCAGCAGCTTCACAGGGGCCTCGGGGAGTTCTACTCAGTACTTC	CASSFTGASGSSTQYF
13	TRBV27	-	TRBJ1-1	-	TGTGCCAGCAGTTGGCTGGGAAACACTGAAGCTTTCTTT	CASSWLGNTEAFF
15	TRBV24-1	-	TRBJ2-1	-	TGTGCCACCAGTTCTACTAGTGGCACCTACAATGAGCAGTTCTTC	CATSSTSGTYNEQFF
13	TRBV27	TRBD2	TRBJ2-7	-	TGTGCCAGCAGGGTAGCGGGAGGAAGCGAGCAGTACTTC	CASRVAGGSEQYF
15	TRBV29-1	TRBD1	TRBJ2-3	-	TGCAGCGTTGATCCCAGGGGGTATAGCACAGATACGCAGTATTTT	CSVDPRGYSTDTQYF